These 7 T cell receptor beta chains were all obtained from the same sample, sequenced in a study of T-cell memory formation after mild COVID-19. TCRdb ran MiXCR on the 5' RACE reads and lists one entry per CDR3 protein. The table records approximately 260,000 distinct CDR3 sequences, 16% of them present only once. The sequenced sample was PBMCs or a T cell subset sorted from them (not recorded which). These receptors were obtained from a man aged 18-30 years who had mild COVID-19 (a few samples of this study predate the infection). Cell type and time point are not known.

Here the CDR3 DNA reads TGTGCCAGCAGCGTAGAATGGAGTACGCAGTATTTT. Amino acids: CASSVEWSTQYF. This chain joins TRBV9 and TRBJ2-3; unclear D gene. The germline V and J ends were trimmed by 0 bases and 8 bases, with 7 bases remaining between them. CDR3 length: 12 amino acids. Germline V gene lookup returns CDR1 SGDLS and CDR2 YYNGEE.

CDR3 protein: CASSLYRTFNTGELFF. Here the CDR3 DNA reads TGTGCCAGCAGCTTGTACCGGACATTCAACACCGGGGAGCTGTTTTTT. This chain connects TRBV5-6 to TRBJ2-2, with D maybe TRBD1 (5 bases). V was pared by 1 base and J by 2 bases, with 12 bases between. Germline values: CDR1 SGHDT, CDR2 YYEEEE. This CDR3 is built from 16 residues.

This clonotype was seen a handful of times. V and J are TRBV28 and TRBJ1-1, with TRBD1 matching over 8 bases. CDR1 is MDHEN and CDR2 is SYDVKM in the germline V gene. This CDR3 is 16 amino acids long. The V and J ends lost 4 bases and 5 bases, in that order; junction bases with no gene match: 12. The CDR3 DNA reads TGTGCCAGCAGTTCCGCGGGGACAGGATTGGCGACTGAAGCTTTCTTT. Amino acids: CASSSAGTGLATEAFF.

At least ten counts were recorded for this clonotype. The chain links TRBV20-1 to TRBJ2-5; the D gene is possibly TRBD2 (7 bases). Germline lookup yields CDR1 DFQATT and CDR2 SNEGSKA (reference sequence). Trimming took 5 bases from V and 2 from J, leaving 12 bases between them. CDR3 length equals 13 residues. CDR3 DNA sequence: TGCAGTGCTGGGGGGGACACGCAAGAGACCCAGTACTTC. This codes for CSAGGDTQETQYF.

The chain uses TRBV7-2 and TRBJ2-3; TRBD1 or TRBD2 may be the D gene (5 bases each). V lost 1 base, J lost 1 base, and 12 bases lay in between. The CDR3 runs to 16 residues. Germline CDR1 and CDR2: SGHTA and FQGNSA. The CDR3 region is CASSLGRGRGTDTQYF. CDR3 coding DNA: TGTGCCAGCAGCTTAGGCCGGGGCCGGGGCACAGATACGCAGTATTTT. Full variable domain (missing parts from reference TRBV7-2 and TRBJ2-3): GAGVSQSPSNKVTEKGKDVELRCDPISGHTALYWYRQSLGQGLEFLIYFQGNSAPDKSGLPSDRFSAERTGGSVSTLTIQRTQQEDSAVYLCASSLGRGRGTDTQYFGPGTRLTVL.

This clonotype was picked up a small number of times. This chain uses TRBV7-9 with TRBJ2-1; D possibly corresponds to TRBD2 (6 bases). Germline V gene sequence: CDR1 SEHNR, CDR2 FQNEAQ (reference sequence). Trimming cost V 4 bases and J 7 bases, with 17 bases left between them. The CDR3 is 15 amino acids. As DNA, the CDR3 is TGTGCCAGCAGCTACCGGGGGAATGGTATGAATGAGCAGTTCTTC. Translating it yields CASSYRGNGMNEQFF.

The V call is TRBV5-1, the J call TRBJ1-4; D is uncertain. The CDR3 runs to 14 residues. V was cut by 2 bases and J by 6 bases, with 11 bases left in between. The germline gives CDR1 SGHRS, CDR2 YFSETQ. CDR3 coding DNA: TGCGCCAGCAGCTTTGGCAGACGCCATGAAAAACTGTTTTTT. Translating gives CASSFGRRHEKLFF.